The present T cell receptor (beta chain) was sequenced within a study of T cells after yellow fever vaccination. General study findings and limits: Clonotypes shared by both compartments, CD4 and CD8, made up a small share. The study found a weaker secondary response that peaked faster, day 5 versus 15. Most clones from primary vaccination resurfaced after the booster (around 95% CD4, more than 75% CD8).

There are 16 residues in the CDR3. CDR1 and CDR2 (germline): SGHTA, FQGNSA. Trimming at V came to 3 bases and at J to 1 base, leaving 6 bases not matched to a gene. The sample holds many counts of this clonotype. Its specificity is unknown. Using its own MiXCR run on the 5' RACE reads, TCRdb lists one record per CDR3 protein. The profile shows a few hundred thousand distinct CDR3 sequences, roughly 8.3% of them singletons. The sequence derives from a man between 18 and 29 years old who received the YFV17D yellow fever vaccine. The rearrangement uses TRBV7-2 and TRBJ2-7; 10 bases match TRBD1. Sample: PBMCs, taken roughly seven weeks after the first yellow fever vaccination. CDR3 amino acids: CASSFVTGGKSYEQYF. CDR3 coding DNA: TGTGCCAGCAGCTTCGTGACAGGGGGCAAATCCTACGAGCAGTACTTC.